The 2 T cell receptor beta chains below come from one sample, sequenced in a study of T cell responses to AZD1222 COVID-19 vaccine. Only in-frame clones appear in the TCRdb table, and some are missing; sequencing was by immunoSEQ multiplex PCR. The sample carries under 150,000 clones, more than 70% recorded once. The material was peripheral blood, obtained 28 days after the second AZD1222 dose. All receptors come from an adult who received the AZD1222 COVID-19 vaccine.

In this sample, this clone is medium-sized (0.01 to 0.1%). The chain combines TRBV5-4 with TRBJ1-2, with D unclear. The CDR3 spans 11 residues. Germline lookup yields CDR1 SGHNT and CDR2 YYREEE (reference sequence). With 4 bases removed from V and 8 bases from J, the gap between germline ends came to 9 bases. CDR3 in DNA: TGTGCCAGCAGCAGAGGAGTAGGCTACACCTTC. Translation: CASSRGVGYTF.

The CDR3 spells CASSSGASGPSFYGYTF. In DNA form, the CDR3 reads TGTGCCAGCAGCTCCGGGGCGTCAGGCCCCTCTTTCTATGGCTACACCTTC. The V gene is TRBV9, the J gene TRBJ1-2; TRBD1 is a possible D gene (5 bases). Germline V gene data show CDR1 as SGDLS and CDR2 as YYNGEE. Trimming shortened V by 4 bases and J by 4 bases, and 23 bases separated the two germline ends. This CDR3 is built from 17 residues.